Given below is one T cell receptor (beta chain) in context. Its antigen is unidentified. A much larger clone sits a single nucleotide away, making a read error possible. This sample stems from a study of blood T cells in healthy people across ages. Study results and caveats: A strong correlation was seen between TCR beta diversity and naive T cell percentage.

Combining a sample-barcoded 5' primer with a J-beta primer mix, a second PCR ran for roughly 6 to 12 cycles. CDR3-containing paired-end reads numbered at least 2.5 million in each sample. One entry per CDR3 protein results from TCRdb running MiXCR on the 5' RACE reads. The sample yields about 780,000 distinct CDR3 sequences, under 80% seen once. The CDR3 consists of 14 residues. V shed 4 bases, J shed 5 bases, and the junction held 6 bases outside the gene matches. CDR1 and CDR2 (germline): MDHEN, SYDVKM. Sequenced: blood. The TCR comes from a man aged 25-45 years in good health. V and J are TRBV28 and TRBJ1-2; 8 bases agree with TRBD1. In nucleotides, the CDR3 is TGTGCCAGCAGTTCATCAGGACAGGGATATGGCTACACCTTC. Translating gives CASSSSGQGYGYTF.